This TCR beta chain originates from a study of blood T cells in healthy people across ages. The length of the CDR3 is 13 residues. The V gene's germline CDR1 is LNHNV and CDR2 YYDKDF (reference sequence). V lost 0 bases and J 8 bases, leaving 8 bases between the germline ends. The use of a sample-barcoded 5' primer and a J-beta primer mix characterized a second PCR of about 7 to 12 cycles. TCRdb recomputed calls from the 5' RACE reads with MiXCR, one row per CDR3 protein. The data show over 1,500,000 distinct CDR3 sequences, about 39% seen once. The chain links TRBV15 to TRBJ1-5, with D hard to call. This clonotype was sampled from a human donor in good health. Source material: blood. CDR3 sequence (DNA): TGTGCCACCAGCAGAGATCGAGATGAGCCCCAGCATTTT. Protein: CATSRDRDEPQHF.